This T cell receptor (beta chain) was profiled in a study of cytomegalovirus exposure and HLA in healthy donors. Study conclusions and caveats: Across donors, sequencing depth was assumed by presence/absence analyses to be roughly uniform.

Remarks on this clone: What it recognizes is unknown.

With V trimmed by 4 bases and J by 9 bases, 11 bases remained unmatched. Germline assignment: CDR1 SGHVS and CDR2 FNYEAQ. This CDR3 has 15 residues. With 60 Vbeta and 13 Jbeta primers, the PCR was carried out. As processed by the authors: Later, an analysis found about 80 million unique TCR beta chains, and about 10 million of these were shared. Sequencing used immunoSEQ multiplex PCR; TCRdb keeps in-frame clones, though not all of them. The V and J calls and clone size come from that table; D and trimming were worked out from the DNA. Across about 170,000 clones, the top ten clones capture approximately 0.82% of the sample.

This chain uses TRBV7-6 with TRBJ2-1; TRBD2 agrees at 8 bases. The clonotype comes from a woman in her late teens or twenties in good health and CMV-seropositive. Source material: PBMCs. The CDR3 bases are TGTGCCAGCAGCTCCCCCAGGACTAGCAAAAGTGAGCAGTTCTTC. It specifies CASSSPRTSKSEQFF.